The present T cell receptor (beta chain) was sequenced within a study of T cell responses to AZD1222 COVID-19 vaccine. The table came from immunoSEQ multiplex PCR; TCRdb's copy has only in-frame clones and leaves some out. Among about 100,000 clones, roughly 86% were seen once, and the ten largest hold 9.5% to 13%. V was pared by 6 bases and J by 3 bases, with 14 bases between. The germline CDR1 and CDR2 sequences are ENHRY and SYGVKD. This CDR3 is built from 14 residues. The chain uses TRBV10-3 and TRBJ1-2; no clear D. The sequencing here drew on peripheral blood, taken 28 days after the second AZD1222 dose. The clonotype was recovered from an adult who received the AZD1222 COVID-19 vaccine. CDR3 residues: CAIRDDGGDYGYTF. CDR3 DNA sequence: TGTGCCATCAGAGATGATGGTGGCGACTATGGCTACACCTTC.